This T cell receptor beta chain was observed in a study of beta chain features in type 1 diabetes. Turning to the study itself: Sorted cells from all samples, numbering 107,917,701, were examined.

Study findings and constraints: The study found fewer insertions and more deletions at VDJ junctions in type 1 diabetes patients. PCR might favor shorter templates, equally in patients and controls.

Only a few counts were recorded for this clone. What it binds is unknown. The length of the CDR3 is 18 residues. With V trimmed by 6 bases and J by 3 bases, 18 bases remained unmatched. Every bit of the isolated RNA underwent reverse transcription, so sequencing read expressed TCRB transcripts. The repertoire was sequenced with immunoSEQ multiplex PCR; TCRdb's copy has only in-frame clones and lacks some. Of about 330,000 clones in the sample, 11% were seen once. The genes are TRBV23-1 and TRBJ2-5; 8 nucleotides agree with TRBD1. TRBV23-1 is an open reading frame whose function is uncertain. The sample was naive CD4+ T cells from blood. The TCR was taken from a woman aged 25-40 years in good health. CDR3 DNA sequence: TGCGCCAGCAGCCCCCCGGGACAGGAACCTGACAGGGAAGAGACCCAGTACTTC. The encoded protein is CASSPPGQEPDREETQYF.